Each of the 8 T cell receptor beta chains below was sequenced from the same sample in a study of blood T cell repertoires in COVID-19. Sequencing used immunoSEQ multiplex PCR; TCRdb keeps in-frame clones, though not all of them. The sample yields around 200,000 clones, 70% to 90% seen once. The source material was peripheral blood. These receptors came from a man between 60 and 75 years old with acute or convalescent COVID-19.

The rearrangement links TRBV7-3 to TRBJ2-2; 8 nucleotides match TRBD2. CDR1 and CDR2 from the germline V gene are SGHTA and FQGTGA. The ends lost 5 bases at V and 3 bases at J; junction bases unmatched: 11. This CDR3 contains 17 residues. The CDR3: CASSPKAGGRDTGELFF. In DNA form, the CDR3 reads TGTGCCAGCAGCCCAAAGGCGGGAGGCCGCGACACCGGGGAGCTGTTTTTT.

The chain recombines TRBV7-2 with TRBJ1-5, with 7 nucleotides matching TRBD1. CDR1 is SGHTA and CDR2 is FQGNSA in the germline V gene. After removal of 1 base from V and 4 bases from J, the junction contained 4 bases not matched to a gene. The CDR3 is 15 amino acids. This chain's CDR3 is CASSLGRGWNQPQHF. Written as DNA, the CDR3 is TGTGCCAGCAGCTTAGGCAGGGGGTGGAATCAGCCCCAGCATTTT.

This chain uses TRBV5-1 with TRBJ1-3, with D tentatively TRBD1 (6 bases). Trimming left V 4 bases short and J 14 bases short, with 16 bases between. This CDR3 is built from 12 residues. Germline-derived CDR1 and CDR2 are SGHRS and YFSETQ. CDR3: CASSLPTGPLYF. CDR3 nucleotides: TGCGCCAGCAGCCTCCCGACAGGCCCCCTATATTTT.

The gene calls are TRBV7-9 and TRBJ2-2; 9 nucleotides match TRBD2. V gave up 10 bases and J gave up 7 bases; unmatched junction bases: 13. This CDR3 region has 15 residues. Germline V gene lookup returns CDR1 SEHNR and CDR2 FQNEAQ (reference sequence). For the CDR3, the DNA is TGTGCCACCAGGTTGGCGGGAGGGCCGGTCGGGGAGCTGTTTTTT. This sequence encodes CATRLAGGPVGELFF. The complete variable domain, with remaining parts taken from reference TRBV7-9 and TRBJ2-2, reads DTGVSQNPRHKITKRGQNVTFRCDPISEHNRLYWYRQTLGQGPEFLTYFQNEAQLEKSRLLSDRFSAERPKGSFSTLEIQRTEQGDSAMYLCATRLAGGPVGELFFGEGSRLTVL.

The chain combines TRBV6-5 with TRBJ1-1; D possibly corresponds to TRBD1 (6 bases). Germline V CDR1 and CDR2: MNHEY, SVGAGI. V was shortened by 7 bases and J by 1 base, with 16 bases between the two germline ends. The CDR3 runs to 15 residues. CDR3 loop: CASTAGVTANTEAFF. As DNA, the CDR3 is TGTGCCAGCACGGCAGGGGTGACAGCGAACACTGAAGCTTTCTTT.

The CDR3: CASSVAGDSRGNEQFF. In nucleotides, the CDR3 is TGTGCCAGCAGCGTAGCTGGGGACTCCCGGGGGAATGAGCAGTTCTTC. This chain links TRBV9 with TRBJ2-1; perhaps TRBD2 as D (6 bases). The CDR3 has 16 amino acids. CDR1 and CDR2 from the germline V gene are SGDLS and YYNGEE. Deletions cut 0 bases from V and 7 bases from J, with 17 bases between.

The chain's CDR3 is CASSPPGTSGNTIYF. CDR3 nucleotide sequence: TGTGCCAGCTCACCACCGGGGACTTCTGGAAACACCATATATTTT. This chain connects TRBV18 to TRBJ1-3; maybe TRBD1 (5 bases). V lost 0 bases, J lost 1 base, and 7 bases lay in between. Germline assignment: CDR1 KGHSH and CDR2 LQKENI. The CDR3 is made up of 15 amino acids.

The rearrangement links TRBV27 to TRBJ1-5; TRBD1 matches at 8 bases. This CDR3 has 15 amino acids. Trimming at V came to 5 bases and at J to 2 bases, leaving 5 bases not matched to a gene. CDR1 and CDR2 (germline): MNHEY, SMNVEV (reference sequence). The CDR3 nucleotides read TGTGCCAGCAGTCCGAAGACAGGGGGCAATCAGCCCCAGCATTTT. Protein: CASSPKTGGNQPQHF.